This TCR beta chain originates from a study of T cell repertoires in cytomegalovirus infection. A single record per CDR3 protein comes from TCRdb applying MiXCR to the reads. The data contain about 120,000 distinct CDR3 sequences, over 9.5% of them singletons. Trimming stripped 0 bases from V and 2 bases from J, with 9 bases between. The length of the CDR3 is 15 residues. This clonotype has a handful of counts. Antigen: not known. The receptor comes from a human donor in good health (CMV status not recorded). Some clones in this sample may be carry-over from other donors' samples. The V gene is TRBV12-3 or TRBV12-4, the J gene TRBJ2-3, with D unresolved. The sample was PBMCs, sequenced either directly or after in vitro stimulation (not recorded which). The CDR3 DNA sequence: TGTGCCAGCAGTTTAGCATTGGAGTACACAGATACGCAGTATTTT. Its protein product is CASSLALEYTDTQYF.